The 19 T cell receptor beta chains below all came from one sample that was sequenced in a study of cytomegalovirus exposure and HLA in healthy donors. In the PCR, 60 Vbeta and 13 Jbeta primers were used. Produced via immunoSEQ multiplex PCR; TCRdb's table is partial and in-frame only. Here the sample spans 30,000 to 40,000 clones, 55% to 80% being singletons. The sequenced sample was PBMCs. These receptors came from a man between 40 and 49 years old in good health and CMV-seropositive.

This clone has more than one count but fewer than ten. The CDR3 loop is CASSGDRGKTYEQYF. CDR3 in DNA: TGTGCCAGCAGCGGCGACAGGGGAAAGACCTACGAGCAGTACTTC. V usage is TRBV5-6 and J usage is TRBJ2-7; 8 nucleotides align to TRBD1. Germline-derived CDR1 and CDR2 are SGHDT and YYEEEE. The CDR3 is 15 amino acids. After removal of 4 bases from V and 2 bases from J, the junction contained 8 bases not matched to a gene.

The chain is built from TRBV5-1 and TRBJ2-5; 8 nucleotides line up with TRBD1. The V segment lost 4 bases and the J segment 5 bases; nucleotides outside the gene matches: 4. This CDR3 spans 13 amino acids. Per germline, CDR1 SGHRS and CDR2 YFSETQ. The CDR3 DNA sequence: TGCGCCAGCAGCGTAGGACAGGGTGAGACCCAGTACTTC. This codes for CASSVGQGETQYF. The whole variable domain, filled in from reference TRBV5-1 and TRBJ2-5, reads KAGVTQTPRYLIKTRGQQVTLSCSPISGHRSVSWYQQTPGQGLQFLFEYFSETQRNKGNFPGRFSGRQFSNSRSEMNVSTLELGDSALYLCASSVGQGETQYFGPGTRLLVL.

This clone was seen a handful of times. CDR3 residues: CASSPTRRGHYEQYF. CDR3 coding DNA: TGTGCCAGCAGTCCGACCAGGCGGGGGCACTACGAGCAGTACTTC. The rearrangement links TRBV28 to TRBJ2-7, with D possibly matching TRBD2 (7 bases). Germline CDR1 reads MDHEN; CDR2 reads SYDVKM. The length of the CDR3 is 15 residues. Trimming left V 5 bases short and J 3 bases short, with 17 bases between.

The rearrangement joins TRBV5-1 to TRBJ1-1; D remains ambiguous. Germline V gene lookup returns CDR1 SGHRS and CDR2 YFSETQ. V lost 0 bases to trimming and J lost 7 bases, with 13 bases between them. The CDR3 loop spans 14 amino acids. The CDR3 spells CASSLDTRTGEAFF. CDR3 in DNA: TGCGCCAGCAGCTTGGACACCAGAACGGGTGAAGCTTTCTTT.

This chain connects TRBV2 to TRBJ2-6, with 7 bases fitting TRBD1. The CDR3 covers 18 residues. Germline CDR1 is SNHLY and CDR2 is FYNNEI. The V and J ends lost 3 bases and 1 base, in that order; junction bases with no gene match: 9. The CDR3 DNA is TGTGCCAGCAGTGACCAGGGGGTCACGGTTTCTGGGGCCAACGTCCTGACTTTC. Residues: CASSDQGVTVSGANVLTF.

DNA of the CDR3: TGTGCCAGCAGGACCGAGACAGGGTTGGGAACTGAAGCTTTCTTT. Amino acids: CASRTETGLGTEAFF. V is TRBV6-4 and J is TRBJ1-1; 7 nucleotides align to TRBD1. The CDR3 runs 15 residues. Looked up from germline, CDR1 is MRHNA and CDR2 is SNTAGT. After removal of 6 bases from V and 5 bases from J, the junction contained 12 bases not matched to a gene.

The V call is TRBV21-1, the J call TRBJ1-5; TRBD1, the table's D call, lacks a check against the DNA. TRBV21-1 is tagged as a pseudogene. This CDR3 has 13 amino acids. The CDR3 DNA is TGTGCCAGCAGTTCTTCAGGGGATCAGCCCCAGCATTTT. It yields the protein CASSSSGDQPQHF.

The chain links TRBV27 to TRBJ1-6, with 7 bases identical to TRBD1. The CDR3 length is 15 residues. Germline trimming cut 6 bases from V and 3 bases from J; bases unmatched to any gene: 5. The germline V gene has CDR1 MNHEY and CDR2 SMNVEV (reference sequence). The CDR3 here is CASSLRGYYNSPLHF. CDR3 in DNA: TGTGCCAGCAGCCTCAGGGGGTACTATAATTCACCCCTCCACTTT.

The genes are TRBV14 and TRBJ1-1, with D possibly being TRBD1 (6 bases). V lost 5 bases and J lost 4, with 17 bases in between. Germline V gives CDR1 SGHDN, CDR2 FVKESK. The CDR3 has 15 amino acids. The CDR3, as DNA: TGTGCCAGCAGCAAAAACAGGGCGGGAGGCACTGAAGCTTTCTTT. Translation gives CASSKNRAGGTEAFF.

This clone has just a few counts. The V gene is TRBV5-5, the J gene TRBJ2-1; D is perhaps TRBD2 (6 bases). This CDR3 contains 13 residues. The germline CDR1 and CDR2 sequences are SGHKS and YYEKEE (reference sequence). Trimming took off 3 bases at V and 16 bases at J, with 20 bases between the two ends. The CDR3 DNA follows: TGTGCCAGCAGCTCCATCTCCGGGAGTCAAGCATTCTTC. Translated: CASSSISGSQAFF.

V is TRBV5-1 and J is TRBJ2-7, with 9 bases lining up with TRBD1. The length of the CDR3 is 14 residues. V lost 4 bases to trimming and J lost 5 bases; unmatched junction nucleotides: 7. Germline V gene data show CDR1 as SGHRS and CDR2 as YFSETQ. The CDR3 coding sequence is TGCGCCAGCAGCCCTCGACAGGGGGGGGACGAGCAGTACTTC. This translates into CASSPRQGGDEQYF.

The chain joins TRBV29-1 to TRBJ1-2; tentatively, D is TRBD1 (5 bases). This CDR3 is 12 amino acids long. With 3 bases removed from V and 6 bases from J, the gap between germline ends came to 11 bases. CDR1 and CDR2 (germline): SQVTM, ANQGSEA. CDR3 amino acids: CSVDPGRNGYTF. The CDR3 bases are TGCAGCGTTGACCCAGGGAGGAATGGCTACACCTTC.

The chain has TRBV7-9 and TRBJ2-7, with D perhaps TRBD1 (6 bases). Germline V gives CDR1 SEHNR, CDR2 FQNEAQ (reference sequence). V lost 4 bases, J lost 4 bases, and 17 bases lay in between. The CDR3 consists of 15 residues. The CDR3 DNA follows: TGTGCCAGCAGCTCCCCGGGACACGGAAGATACGAGCAGTACTTC. Encoded protein: CASSSPGHGRYEQYF. The whole variable domain, remainder taken from reference TRBV7-9 and TRBJ2-7, is DTGVSQNPRHKITKRGQNVTFRCDPISEHNRLYWYRQTLGQGPEFLTYFQNEAQLEKSRLLSDRFSAERPKGSFSTLEIQRTEQGDSAMYLCASSSPGHGRYEQYFGPGTRLTVT.

This sequence joins TRBV29-1 and TRBJ2-5; D may be TRBD2 (6 bases). This CDR3 spans 12 amino acids. The V gene lost 2 bases and the J gene lost 5 bases, with 9 bases spanning the gap. Germline assignment: CDR1 SQVTM and CDR2 ANQGSEA. In nucleotides, the CDR3 is TGCAGCGTTGAACCAGCGGGTGAGACCCAGTACTTC. Translation gives CSVEPAGETQYF.

There are a few counts of this clone. This rearrangement joins TRBV6-1 to TRBJ2-3; 14 nucleotides line up with TRBD2. V trimming: 4 bases; J trimming: 4 bases; junction bases outside the gene matches: 1. The germline CDR1 and CDR2 sequences are MNHNS and SASEGT. The CDR3 contains 15 residues. CDR3 nucleotide sequence: TGTGCCAGCAGTGGGACTAGCGGGGGGCCAGATACGCAGTATTTT. This codes for CASSGTSGGPDTQYF.

The rearrangement joins TRBV6-5 to TRBJ2-7; D is uncertain. Trimming left V 4 bases short and J 1 base short, with 11 bases between. The CDR3 is 14 amino acids. CDR1 is MNHEY and CDR2 is SVGAGI in the germline V gene. The CDR3 nucleotides are TGTGCCAGCAGTTCCGCCCGGGTATCCTACGAGCAGTACTTC. This sequence encodes CASSSARVSYEQYF.

The V call is TRBV6-4, the J call TRBJ1-1; D remains ambiguous. Trimming left V 6 bases short and J 4 bases short, with 12 bases between. Germline-derived CDR1 and CDR2 are MRHNA and SNTAGT. The CDR3 loop spans 13 amino acids. CDR3 nucleotides: TGTGCCAGCAGGCGACAAGAGGGCACTGAAGCTTTCTTT. Translated: CASRRQEGTEAFF.

The chain carries TRBV21-1 and TRBJ2-4; TRBD2 reflects the table's D call only, with no check against the DNA. TRBV21-1 is a pseudogene segment. The CDR3 sequence is 15 residues long. This chain's CDR3 is CASSNRVAAKNIQYF. CDR3 bases: TGTGCCAGCAGTAATCGAGTCGCAGCCAAAAACATTCAGTACTTC.

This chain uses TRBV5-4 with TRBJ2-3, with 12 bases lining up with TRBD2. The CDR3 is 17 amino acids. Germline values: CDR1 SGHNT, CDR2 YYREEE (reference sequence). Trimming at V came to 3 bases and at J to 5 bases, leaving 10 bases not matched to a gene. The CDR3 coding sequence is TGTGCCAGCAGCTCGAAGTCTAGCGGGGGGGCCTTAGATACGCAGTATTTT. Translating gives CASSSKSSGGALDTQYF.